Below, 29 T cell receptor beta chains from the same sample are listed, as sequenced in a study of T cells in Graves' hyperthyroidism and ophthalmopathy. TCR beta CDR3 regions were amplified from RNA transcripts. The HTBI primer set drove a first-round RT-PCR of the TCR CDR3. TCRdb analysed the multiplex PCR reads with MiXCR anew, one entry per CDR3 protein. The sample contains 500,000 to 800,000 distinct CDR3 sequences, 13% to 15% of which appear only once. Source material: blood. All receptors come from a woman in her 50s with Graves' ophthalmopathy.

This clonotype was detected ten times or more. The rearrangement joins TRBV30 to TRBJ1-1, with 11 bases aligning to TRBD1. J was trimmed by 5 bases and V by 2 bases; bases with no gene match: 4. This CDR3 comprises 14 residues. The germline CDR1 and CDR2 sequences are GTSNPN and SVGIG (reference sequence). CDR3 sequence (DNA): TGTGCCTGGAGTAATGGACAGGGGGCAACTGAAGCTTTCTTT. It codes for CAWSNGQGATEAFF.

The chain combines TRBV5-1 with TRBJ2-7; D perhaps matches TRBD1 (6 bases). CDR1 and CDR2 from the germline V gene are SGHRS and YFSETQ. Trimming cost V 4 bases and J 0 bases, with 14 bases left between them. The CDR3 runs 15 residues. CDR3 nucleotides: TGCGCCAGCAGCCCGGACAGAATTCCCTCCTACGAGCAGTACTTC. Protein: CASSPDRIPSYEQYF.

V is TRBV4-2 and J is TRBJ1-5, with D uncertain. The CDR3 has 13 residues. V was shortened by 2 bases and J by 4 bases, with 6 bases between the two germline ends. Germline lookup yields CDR1 LGHNA and CDR2 YNFKEQ. The CDR3 is CASSQTENQPQHF. Written as DNA, the CDR3 is TGTGCCAGCAGCCAAACAGAGAATCAGCCCCAGCATTTT.

Many counts were recorded for this clonotype. The CDR3 reads CSARGPLLGTDTQYF. The CDR3 coding sequence is TGCAGTGCTAGGGGGCCTCTCTTGGGCACAGATACGCAGTATTTT. The gene calls are TRBV20-1 and TRBJ2-3; perhaps TRBD1 as D (5 bases). The germline V gene encodes CDR1 DFQATT and CDR2 SNEGSKA (reference sequence). The CDR3 length is 15 residues. Between the trimmed V and J ends, which lost 3 bases and 1 base, there was a span of 14 bases.

This clonotype was detected a few times. The genes are TRBV28 and TRBJ2-1, with D possibly called TRBD1 or TRBD2 (6 bases each). Germline CDR1 MDHEN, CDR2 SYDVKM. This CDR3 has 13 residues. The ends were cut back, 6 bases at V and 7 bases at J, with 13 bases in the middle. This CDR3 is CASRFRGRNEQFF. The CDR3, as DNA: TGTGCCAGCAGGTTTCGGGGGCGGAATGAGCAGTTCTTC. The variable domain in full, with the rest retrieved from reference TRBV28 and TRBJ2-1, is DVKVTQSSRYLVKRTGEKVFLECVQDMDHENMFWYRQDPGLGLRLIYFSYDVKMKEKGDIPEGYSVSREKKERFSLILESASTNQTSMYLCASRFRGRNEQFFGPGTRLTVL.

This clonotype was counted many times. V and J are TRBV12-3 or TRBV12-4 and TRBJ1-1; tentative D call: TRBD1 (6 bases). V lost 7 bases to trimming and J lost 1 base, with 10 bases between them. The CDR3 length is 13 residues. CDR3 loop: CASKGQQNTEAFF. CDR3 DNA: TGTGCCAGCAAAGGACAGCAGAACACTGAAGCTTTCTTT.

This clonotype was counted between two and nine times. The chain joins TRBV20-1 to TRBJ2-7; 9 nucleotides line up with TRBD2. V was pared by 0 bases and J by 2 bases, with 5 bases of the junction left unmatched. The CDR3 runs 15 residues. The germline CDR1 and CDR2 sequences are DFQATT and SNEGSKA (reference sequence). In DNA, the CDR3 is TGCAGTGCTAGAGATGGTAGCGGGAGCCCCTACGAGCAGTACTTC. Translated, it gives CSARDGSGSPYEQYF.

This clonotype was seen a handful of times. The chain links TRBV7-3 to TRBJ2-1; D gene uncertain. This CDR3 has 13 amino acids. V shed 5 bases and J shed 10 bases, with 15 bases lying between them. Germline V CDR1 and CDR2: SGHTA, FQGTGA. CDR3 nucleotide sequence: TGTGCCAGCAGCCGTTCATCTCTGGGGGAGCAGTTCTTC. Translated, it gives CASSRSSLGEQFF.

This clonotype was counted many times. The chain carries TRBV28 and TRBJ2-1, with D maybe TRBD2 (6 bases). Germline V gene sequence: CDR1 MDHEN, CDR2 SYDVKM. The CDR3 extends over 16 amino acids. The V end lost 4 bases, the J end lost 3 bases, and 16 bases lay between the germline ends. CDR3: CASSSRGTQNYNEQFF. DNA of the CDR3: TGTGCCAGCAGTTCTAGAGGGACTCAAAACTACAATGAGCAGTTCTTC.

This clonotype was recorded many times. This CDR3 is CASSYRDREVEKLFF. In nucleotides, the CDR3 is TGTGCCAGCAGTTACCGAGACAGGGAGGTAGAAAAACTGTTTTTT. The chain employs TRBV6-6 and TRBJ1-4; TRBD1 matches 7 bases. The CDR3 contains 15 residues. V lost 2 bases, J lost 8 bases, and 8 bases stayed unmatched. The germline V gene has CDR1 MNHNY and CDR2 SVGAGI (reference sequence).

The chain employs TRBV6-1 and TRBJ1-5; weak D call: TRBD1 (6 bases). V lost 5 bases to trimming and J lost 3 bases, with 14 bases between them. The CDR3 runs 15 residues. Germline CDR1 MNHNS, CDR2 SASEGT. CDR3 in amino acids: CASSSSAGDNQPQHF. CDR3 DNA sequence: TGTGCCAGCAGTTCGTCCGCAGGGGACAATCAGCCCCAGCATTTT.

This clonotype has only a few counts. This sequence joins TRBV4-2 and TRBJ1-3, with D unclear. Trimming cost V 1 base and J 1 base, with 8 bases left between them. The CDR3 is 15 amino acids. Germline assignment: CDR1 LGHNA and CDR2 YNFKEQ. In DNA form, the CDR3 reads TGTGCCAGCAGCCAAGCTAAATGGTCTGGAAACACCATATATTTT. This encodes CASSQAKWSGNTIYF.

The sample holds many counts of this clonotype. V is TRBV7-2 and J is TRBJ2-2, with 7 bases lining up with TRBD2. The CDR3 is made up of 15 amino acids. V was pared by 1 base and J by 5 bases, with 4 bases of the junction left unmatched. Germline loops: CDR1 SGHTA, CDR2 FQGNSA. CDR3 bases: TGTGCCAGCAGCTTAGAGTCTAGCGGAACCGGGGAGCTGTTTTTT. This sequence encodes CASSLESSGTGELFF.

This clonotype was counted only a few times. The chain uses TRBV27 and TRBJ1-1; TRBD1 is a possible D gene (5 bases). Between the trimmed V and J ends, which lost 1 base and 4 bases, there was a span of 7 bases. Germline values: CDR1 MNHEY, CDR2 SMNVEV (reference sequence). There are 13 residues in the CDR3. As DNA, the CDR3 is TGTGCCAGCAGTTTATGGAGGGGCACTGAAGCTTTCTTT. It codes for CASSLWRGTEAFF.

This clonotype appeared many times. The V and J genes are TRBV12-3 or TRBV12-4 and TRBJ2-4, with 9 bases lining up with TRBD2. CDR3 length: 16 amino acids. Trimming cost V 4 bases and J 8 bases; bases outside gene matches: 12. The chain's CDR3 is CASSSPWASGIHIQYF. For the CDR3, the DNA is TGTGCCAGCAGTTCCCCGTGGGCTAGCGGGATACACATTCAGTACTTC.

This clonotype was seen at least ten times. V usage is TRBV7-6 and J usage is TRBJ2-3, with 9 nucleotides matching TRBD2. CDR3 size: 16 residues. Trimming took 5 bases from V and 4 from J; bases not matched to a gene: 10. Germline V gives CDR1 SGHVS, CDR2 FNYEAQ. CDR3 nucleotide sequence: TGTGCCAGCAGCATCCTAGCGGGACCGGCCTCAGATACGCAGTATTTT. Protein sequence: CASSILAGPASDTQYF.

This clonotype has at least ten counts. This chain connects TRBV7-2 to TRBJ2-7; 7 positions agree with TRBD2. Germline V gene sequence: CDR1 SGHTA, CDR2 FQGNSA. V lost 1 base, J lost 6 bases, and 6 bases stayed unmatched. The length of the CDR3 is 14 residues. In DNA, the CDR3 is TGTGCCAGCAGCTTAGGCGGGAGTATCCCCGAGCAGTACTTC. Its translation: CASSLGGSIPEQYF.

This clonotype has ten or more counts. The J gene is TRBJ2-7, the V gene TRBV7-2; D perhaps matches TRBD2 (5 bases). Germline V gene sequence: CDR1 SGHTA, CDR2 FQGNSA. V lost 5 bases to trimming and J lost 2 bases, with 13 bases between them. The CDR3 consists of 14 residues. The CDR3 loop reads CASSPMLAAYEQYF. In nucleotides, the CDR3 is TGTGCCAGCAGCCCGATGCTAGCCGCCTACGAGCAGTACTTC.

Regarding this clonotype: Because it lacks the conserved phenylalanine or tryptophan at the end, this CDR3 is likely a read error. The chain recombines TRBV5-1 with TRBJ2-5; 8 bases line up with TRBD1. CDR3 length: 15 residues. The V segment lost 4 bases and the J segment 5 bases; nucleotides outside the gene matches: 10. Germline V gene data show CDR1 as SGHRS and CDR2 as YFSETQ. CDR3 nucleotides: TGCGCCAGCAGCCTTGTCGGACAGGGACGTGAGACCCAGTACCTC. It yields the protein CASSLVGQGRETQYL.

The V gene is TRBV10-3, the J gene TRBJ2-2, with 7 bases matching TRBD2. Germline loops: CDR1 ENHRY, CDR2 SYGVKD. V was pared by 4 bases and J by 7 bases, with 18 bases of the junction left unmatched. The CDR3 length is 18 residues. CDR3 sequence (DNA): TGTGCCATCAGTGGGCACCGAGGGGCGGGAGAACTGAACGGGGAGCTGTTTTTT. It specifies CAISGHRGAGELNGELFF.

This clonotype was picked up many times. The chain joins TRBV12-3 or TRBV12-4 to TRBJ2-2; D not resolved. The V gene lost 6 bases and the J gene lost 7 bases, with 9 bases spanning the gap. The CDR3 is made up of 12 amino acids. CDR3: CASSYYGGELFF. The CDR3 region has the DNA TGTGCCAGCAGCTATTACGGCGGGGAGCTGTTTTTT.

In this sample, this clonotype turned up a few times. This chain joins TRBV4-2 and TRBJ2-7, with 9 bases matching TRBD2. CDR1 is LGHNA, CDR2 YNFKEQ, per germline. The CDR3 contains 14 residues. With 4 bases clipped from V and 4 bases from J, the junction kept 5 bases outside the gene matches. The CDR3 sequence is CASSRLADNYEQYF. The CDR3 nucleotides read TGTGCCAGCAGCCGACTAGCGGATAATTACGAGCAGTACTTC.

This clonotype was counted at least ten times. This chain connects TRBV30 to TRBJ1-2; D might be TRBD1 (6 bases). Germline-derived CDR1 and CDR2 are GTSNPN and SVGIG (reference sequence). V shed 6 bases and J shed 6 bases, with 11 bases lying between them. This CDR3 has 11 residues. CDR3 in DNA: TGTGCCTGCAGGGGAACGGATGGCTACACCTTC. This encodes CACRGTDGYTF.

This clonotype was recorded at least ten times. The V and J genes are TRBV27 and TRBJ2-7, with 8 bases fitting TRBD2. Germline-derived CDR1 and CDR2 are MNHEY and SMNVEV (reference sequence). The V gene end was trimmed by 6 bases and the J gene end by 3 bases; junction bases not matched to a gene: 19. This CDR3 is built from 18 residues. CDR3 sequence: CASSKVSNTGGPVYEQYF. In DNA form, the CDR3 reads TGTGCCAGCAGCAAAGTTTCAAATACGGGAGGGCCCGTCTACGAGCAGTACTTC.

This clonotype was seen ten or more times. The chain employs TRBV3-1 and TRBJ2-1; 8 positions agree with TRBD2. The CDR3 length is 16 residues. With 3 bases clipped from V and 4 bases from J, the junction kept 8 bases outside the gene matches. Per the germline V gene, CDR1 is LGHDT and CDR2 is YNNKEL (reference sequence). The DNA of the CDR3 is TGTGCCAGCAGCCAGGGACTAGGTCCATTGTACAATGAGCAGTTCTTC. This encodes CASSQGLGPLYNEQFF.

This clonotype has a handful of counts. The chain links TRBV29-1 to TRBJ2-1; the match to TRBD2 covers 8 bases. The CDR3 is 16 residues long. Trimming cost V 5 bases and J 4 bases; bases outside gene matches: 13. Germline V gene sequence: CDR1 SQVTM, CDR2 ANQGSEA. The CDR3 DNA follows: TGCAGCGTTCCCGGCTGGGCTAGCGGGTTTTACAATGAGCAGTTCTTC. Protein: CSVPGWASGFYNEQFF.

The sample holds many counts of this clonotype. The J gene is TRBJ2-7, the V gene TRBV30; D is undetermined. Between the trimmed V and J ends, which lost 1 base and 2 bases, there was a span of 15 bases. This CDR3 comprises 15 residues. Germline CDR1 reads GTSNPN; CDR2 reads SVGIG (reference sequence). The CDR3 DNA reads TGTGCCTGGAGTGCCCCCGGTAGCCACCCCTACGAGCAGTACTTC. Translating it yields CAWSAPGSHPYEQYF.

This clonotype was seen repeatedly, ten times or more. J is TRBJ2-7 and V is TRBV20-1, with TRBD2 matching over 9 bases. The CDR3 runs 15 residues. Germline CDR1 and CDR2: DFQATT and SNEGSKA (reference sequence). Trimming cost V 2 bases and J 4 bases; bases outside gene matches: 9. The CDR3 region has the DNA TGCAGTGCTAGAACATCAATAGCGGGAGTTTACGAGCAGTACTTC. This translates into CSARTSIAGVYEQYF.

This clonotype was counted ten times or more. The chain has TRBV30 and TRBJ2-1; D unresolved. The CDR3 length is 11 residues. The V and J ends lost 2 bases and 9 bases respectively, with 8 bases between them. From germline, CDR1 is GTSNPN and CDR2 SVGIG (reference sequence). CDR3 region: CAWSPRSEQFF. The CDR3 DNA is TGTGCCTGGAGTCCCAGGAGTGAGCAGTTCTTC.